The 12 T cell receptor beta chains below all came from one sample that was sequenced in a study of radiation and T cells in renal cell carcinoma. Treatment given: treatment-naive control, cytoreductive nephrectomy. Only in-frame clones appear in the TCRdb table, and some are missing; sequencing was by immunoSEQ multiplex PCR. The sample carries over 10,000 clones, 60% to 75% recorded once. Material: tumor tissue, obtained from a patient whose treatment was nephrectomy without radiotherapy. These TCRs come from a woman of 80 years or more with renal cell carcinoma.

This clone has more than one count but fewer than ten. The V gene is TRBV5-6, the J gene TRBJ1-2; D remains unclear. Germline V gene data show CDR1 as SGHDT and CDR2 as YYEEEE. The CDR3 extends over 14 amino acids. Trimming cost V 7 bases and J 5 bases, with 18 bases left between them. The CDR3 DNA follows: TGTGCCAGCTATTCTAGGACGGGAGGGTATGGCTACACCTTC. This codes for CASYSRTGGYGYTF.

V and J are TRBV4-1 and TRBJ2-5; D possibly uses TRBD1 or TRBD2 (5 bases each). V lost 0 bases, J lost 2 bases, and 13 bases lay in between. The CDR3 runs to 16 residues. Per germline, CDR1 MGHRA and CDR2 YSYEKL. CDR3 residues: CASSQDRTRGQETQYF. The CDR3 DNA follows: TGCGCCAGCAGCCAAGACCGGACGAGGGGTCAAGAGACCCAGTACTTC.

The chain uses TRBV7-9 and TRBJ2-6; D remains unclear. With 6 bases removed from V and 4 bases from J, the gap between germline ends came to 10 bases. Germline values: CDR1 SEHNR, CDR2 FQNEAQ (reference sequence). The CDR3 sequence is 14 residues long. The CDR3 DNA sequence: TGTGCCAGCAGTCGCTCAATAGGGGCCAACGTCCTGACTTTC. Protein sequence: CASSRSIGANVLTF.

The gene calls are TRBV5-5 and TRBJ1-3; 7 nucleotides align to TRBD1. Per the germline V gene, CDR1 is SGHKS and CDR2 is YYEKEE (reference sequence). The CDR3 extends over 14 amino acids. The ends lost 4 bases at V and 4 bases at J; junction bases unmatched: 5. The CDR3 DNA is TGTGCCAGCAGCACCGGGACAGCAGGAAACACCATATATTTT. Translation gives CASSTGTAGNTIYF.

The rearrangement links TRBV5-6 to TRBJ2-5; TRBD2 matches 11 bases. CDR3 length equals 16 residues. Germline-derived CDR1 and CDR2 are SGHDT and YYEEEE. V trimming: 4 bases; J trimming: 1 base; junction bases outside the gene matches: 6. The CDR3 region is CASSRLAGGLQETQYF. CDR3 in DNA: TGTGCCAGCAGCCGCCTAGCGGGGGGACTCCAAGAGACCCAGTACTTC.

In DNA, the CDR3 is TGCGCCAGCAGCCAAGATTGGCAGGGGAACTATGGCTACACCTTC. This encodes CASSQDWQGNYGYTF. The rearrangement joins TRBV4-3 to TRBJ1-2; perhaps TRBD1 as D (6 bases). The CDR3 length is 15 residues. V was trimmed by 0 bases and J by 2 bases, leaving 10 bases between them. Germline V gives CDR1 LGHNA, CDR2 YSLEER.

The chain carries TRBV23-1 and TRBJ1-3, with D unclear. TRBV23-1 is designated an ORF whose function remains uncertain. CDR3 size: 17 residues. V was pared by 1 base and J by 0 bases, with 13 bases between. CDR3 in amino acids: CASSQFARNSSGNTIYF. The CDR3 DNA reads TGCGCCAGCAGTCAATTTGCACGGAATAGCTCTGGAAACACCATATATTTT.

A single count supports this clone. The CDR3 DNA reads TGTGCCAGCAGTTACCGTGTATCTGGAAACACCATATATTTT. It is translated as CASSYRVSGNTIYF. V gene TRBV6-6 combines with J gene TRBJ1-3; D gene ambiguous. Per the germline V gene, CDR1 is MNHNY and CDR2 is SVGAGI (reference sequence). The germline V and J ends were trimmed by 2 bases and 1 base, with 6 bases remaining between them. The CDR3 is 14 residues long.

V usage is TRBV2 and J usage is TRBJ2-5, with TRBD1 matching 7 bases. This CDR3 is 13 amino acids long. V shed 8 bases, J shed 2 bases, and the junction held 5 bases outside the gene matches. CDR1 is SNHLY and CDR2 is FYNNEI in the germline V gene. Here the CDR3 DNA reads TGTGCCAGCCTGGGACAGCCTCAAGAGACCCAGTACTTC. This codes for CASLGQPQETQYF.

This clone has a single count. The V and J genes are TRBV6-6 and TRBJ1-4, with D possibly being TRBD1 (6 bases). V was shortened by 6 bases and J by 3 bases, with 14 bases between the two germline ends. The CDR3 contains 15 residues. In germline, CDR1 is MNHNY, CDR2 SVGAGI (reference sequence). For the CDR3, the DNA is TGTGCCAGCAGAAGACAGGAGACGGCTAATGAAAAACTGTTTTTT. Its protein is CASRRQETANEKLFF.

The CDR3 region has the DNA TGCGCCAGCAGCTTGGAGTTGAATCAGCCCCAGCATTTT. Translation gives CASSLELNQPQHF. This chain joins TRBV5-1 and TRBJ1-5; no clear D gene. V was cut by 0 bases and J by 4 bases, with 5 bases left in between. CDR1 is SGHRS, CDR2 YFSETQ, per germline. CDR3 length: 13 amino acids.

The chain uses TRBV7-9 and TRBJ1-2, with no clear D. Looked up from germline, CDR1 is SEHNR and CDR2 is FQNEAQ (reference sequence). V lost 2 bases and J 4 bases, leaving 5 bases between the germline ends. This CDR3 is 12 amino acids long. CDR3 sequence: CASSLRTYGYTF. The CDR3 DNA follows: TGTGCCAGCAGCTTAAGGACCTATGGCTACACCTTC.